These 22 T cell receptor beta chains were all obtained from the same sample, sequenced in a study of T-cell memory formation after mild COVID-19. TCRdb reprocessed the 5' RACE reads with MiXCR, giving one entry per CDR3 protein. This table holds 250,000 to 350,000 distinct CDR3 sequences, about a sixth found once. Sequenced material: PBMCs or a T cell subset sorted from them (not recorded which). These receptors originate from a young man who had mild COVID-19 (a few samples of this study predate the infection). Cell type and time point are not known.

V usage is TRBV10-3 and J usage is TRBJ1-1, with D possibly matching TRBD1 (5 bases). The V end was cut by 4 bases, the J end by 7 bases, with 16 bases between. CDR3 length equals 14 residues. The germline V gene has CDR1 ENHRY and CDR2 SYGVKD. As DNA, the CDR3 is TGTGCCATCAGTGGGGGGGGTGGTCGTGGTGAAGCTTTCTTT. This codes for CAISGGGGRGEAFF.

The sample holds many counts of this clonotype. The chain carries TRBV2 and TRBJ2-7; no clear D. The V end was cut by 10 bases, the J end by 0 bases, with 13 bases between. CDR1 is SNHLY, CDR2 FYNNEI, per germline. The CDR3 contains 13 residues. This CDR3 reads CATTLTDSYEQYF. CDR3 nucleotide sequence: TGTGCCACTACCCTGACTGACTCCTACGAGCAGTACTTC.

This clonotype occurred a few times. The chain joins TRBV20-1 to TRBJ2-3; 8 bases match TRBD1. Germline values: CDR1 DFQATT, CDR2 SNEGSKA (reference sequence). The CDR3 loop spans 13 amino acids. The trim removed 3 bases at V and 5 bases at J, leaving 4 bases unmatched. The CDR3 spells CSASGQGQDTQYF. The CDR3 coding sequence is TGCAGTGCTAGCGGACAGGGACAAGATACGCAGTATTTT.

The sample holds a few counts of this clonotype. The chain couples TRBV6-5 to TRBJ2-7, with D possibly TRBD1 on 6 matching bases. Trimming stripped 7 bases from V and 1 base from J, with 17 bases between. The length of the CDR3 is 15 residues. Per the germline V gene, CDR1 is MNHEY and CDR2 is SVGAGI. Here the CDR3 DNA reads TGTGCCAGCACCTCAGGACAGCGTTCGTCCTACGAGCAGTACGTC. Translation gives CASTSGQRSSYEQYV.

The DNA of the CDR3 is TGCAGCGTTGGTCTAGATACGCAGTATTTT. Translating it yields CSVGLDTQYF. The chain joins TRBV29-1 to TRBJ2-3; D unresolved. V was clipped by 4 bases and J by 5 bases, with 4 bases between them. Germline V gives CDR1 SQVTM, CDR2 ANQGSEA. The CDR3 extends over 10 amino acids.

The chain uses TRBV7-9 and TRBJ1-1; no clear D gene. The CDR3 has 13 residues. The germline CDR1 and CDR2 sequences are SEHNR and FQNEAQ (reference sequence). V was shortened by 2 bases and J by 6 bases, with 10 bases between the two germline ends. The CDR3 loop is CASSLLTGPEAFF. DNA of the CDR3: TGTGCCAGCAGCTTATTGACCGGGCCTGAAGCTTTCTTT.

This clonotype turned up a few times. This chain connects TRBV7-9 to TRBJ1-5, with D maybe TRBD1 (5 bases). The germline gives CDR1 SEHNR, CDR2 FQNEAQ (reference sequence). V lost 4 bases to trimming and J lost 0 bases, with 10 bases between them. CDR3 length: 15 amino acids. The CDR3 sequence is CASSSGQTSNQPQHF. For the CDR3, the DNA is TGTGCCAGCAGCTCAGGACAAACTAGCAATCAGCCCCAGCATTTT.

V usage is TRBV20-1 and J usage is TRBJ2-1, with 9 bases aligning to TRBD2. This CDR3 is built from 15 residues. The V and J ends lost 2 bases and 10 bases, in that order; junction bases with no gene match: 12. From germline, CDR1 is DFQATT and CDR2 SNEGSKA (reference sequence). CDR3: CSARSTGTSFDEQFF. CDR3 in DNA: TGCAGTGCTAGATCAACCGGGACTAGCTTCGACGAGCAGTTCTTC.

This clonotype was picked up many times. The chain links TRBV12-3 or TRBV12-4 to TRBJ2-2; 8 bases agree with TRBD1. The CDR3 covers 16 residues. Trimming at V came to 7 bases and at J to 8 bases, leaving 15 bases not matched to a gene. The CDR3 here is CASNPQGQVSGGELFF. The CDR3 DNA reads as TGTGCCAGCAATCCACAGGGACAGGTCTCCGGTGGGGAGCTGTTTTTT.

J is TRBJ2-3 and V is TRBV27; 9 nucleotides line up with TRBD1. Germline CDR1 reads MNHEY; CDR2 reads SMNVEV (reference sequence). The CDR3 has 15 residues. Trimming removed 4 bases from V and 10 bases from J; junction bases left unmatched: 12. Written as DNA, the CDR3 is TGTGCCAGCAGTTCAAGTCCCGGGACAGGGTATGCGCAGTATTTT. Translated: CASSSSPGTGYAQYF.

This clonotype was picked up a small number of times. This chain links TRBV29-1 with TRBJ2-2; 9 bases match TRBD1. V shed 7 bases and J 5 bases; nucleotides not matched to a gene: 8. The CDR3 consists of 14 residues. Germline V gene data show CDR1 as SQVTM and CDR2 as ANQGSEA. The CDR3 reads CSGTRDRATGELFF. For the CDR3, the DNA is TGCAGCGGAACAAGGGACAGGGCGACCGGGGAGCTGTTTTTT.

This clonotype appeared a few times. The rearrangement links TRBV5-1 to TRBJ2-7, with 10 bases lining up with TRBD1. Germline V gene lookup returns CDR1 SGHRS and CDR2 YFSETQ. CDR3 size: 15 residues. Trimming removed 3 bases from V and 7 bases from J; junction bases left unmatched: 10. The CDR3 DNA is TGCGCCAGCAGCTCGGGGGACAGGGGAGGTGAAGAGCAGTACGTC. Its protein product is CASSSGDRGGEEQYV.

The CDR3 bases are TGTGCCAGCAGGCGGGACAGATACAGTCAGCCCCAGCATTTT. It yields the protein CASRRDRYSQPQHF. The chain joins TRBV6-5 to TRBJ1-5; 7 nucleotides align to TRBD1. CDR3 length: 14 amino acids. V shed 6 bases and J 6 bases; nucleotides not matched to a gene: 8. The germline gives CDR1 MNHEY, CDR2 SVGAGI.

The V and J genes are TRBV19 and TRBJ1-5, with a possible D match to TRBD1 (5 bases). The ends were cut back, 6 bases at V and 0 bases at J, with 9 bases in the middle. The CDR3 runs 14 residues. Germline loops: CDR1 LNHDA, CDR2 SQIVND (reference sequence). The CDR3 DNA reads as TGTGCCAGTAGCGAGGACAATAGCAATCAGCCCCAGCATTTT. Its protein is CASSEDNSNQPQHF. The whole variable domain, filled in from reference TRBV19 and TRBJ1-5, reads DGGITQSPKYLFRKEGQNVTLSCEQNLNHDAMYWYRQDPGQGLRLIYYSQIVNDFQKGDIAEGYSVSREKKESFPLTVTSAQKNPTAFYLCASSEDNSNQPQHFGDGTRLSIL.

The genes are TRBV4-1 and TRBJ2-1, with a possible D match to TRBD1 (6 bases). V lost 3 bases to trimming and J lost 6 bases, with 12 bases between them. The CDR3 runs 14 residues. Germline V gene sequence: CDR1 MGHRA, CDR2 YSYEKL. CDR3 sequence reads: CASSQALRGNEQFF. As DNA, the CDR3 is TGCGCCAGCAGCCAGGCCCTCAGGGGCAATGAGCAGTTCTTC.

This clonotype has more than one count but fewer than ten. The V call is TRBV28, the J call TRBJ1-2; 7 bases are a match to TRBD1. The ends lost 6 bases at V and 4 bases at J; junction bases unmatched: 11. The germline CDR1 and CDR2 sequences are MDHEN and SYDVKM. The CDR3 loop spans 15 amino acids. CDR3 sequence reads: CASRFAQGGTYGYTF. In DNA form, the CDR3 reads TGTGCCAGCAGATTTGCCCAGGGGGGAACCTATGGCTACACCTTC.

There are a few counts of this clonotype. The V gene is TRBV4-3, the J gene TRBJ2-7; 7 bases are shared with TRBD2. Trimming at V came to 0 bases and at J to 2 bases, leaving 4 bases not matched to a gene. This CDR3 spans 15 amino acids. Germline CDR1 LGHNA, CDR2 YSLEER. CDR3 in DNA: TGCGCCAGCAGCCAAGAGGCGGGGGTTCCCTACGAGCAGTACTTC. Amino acids: CASSQEAGVPYEQYF.

This clonotype came up many times. The CDR3 is CASSGQLLYGYTF. The CDR3 DNA reads as TGTGCCAGCAGTGGACAGTTACTTTATGGCTACACCTTC. The V and J genes are TRBV6-6 and TRBJ1-2, with D tentatively TRBD1 (6 bases). Germline V lookup: CDR1 MNHNY, CDR2 SVGAGI (reference sequence). V was shortened by 5 bases and J by 5 bases, with 12 bases between the two germline ends. CDR3 length equals 13 residues.

V and J are TRBV7-9 and TRBJ2-7; the match to TRBD1 covers 9 bases. The CDR3 consists of 17 residues. The junction had 12 bases not matched to a gene; V was cut back by 5 bases and J by 1 base. Germline CDR1 SEHNR, CDR2 FQNEAQ (reference sequence). The CDR3 reads CASSPSTGGLRSYEQYV. CDR3 coding DNA: TGTGCCAGCAGCCCCTCGACAGGGGGGCTTCGATCCTACGAGCAGTACGTC.

V and J are TRBV4-1 and TRBJ2-1; 10 bases match TRBD2. J gave up 7 bases and V 4 bases, and 7 bases lay outside the gene matches. The V gene's germline CDR1 is MGHRA and CDR2 YSYEKL. The CDR3 totals 15 residues. DNA of the CDR3: TGCGCCAGCAGCCTCGGGACTAGCGCTAGTAATGAGCAGTTCTTC. Translation: CASSLGTSASNEQFF.

This clonotype was counted only a few times. V gene TRBV7-9 combines with J gene TRBJ2-5; D is unclear. V lost 3 bases, J lost 4 bases, and 3 bases lay in between. The CDR3 sequence is 11 residues long. Germline values: CDR1 SEHNR, CDR2 FQNEAQ (reference sequence). The CDR3 DNA sequence: TGTGCCAGCAGCTTTACAGAGACCCAGTACTTC. The encoded protein is CASSFTETQYF.

This chain connects TRBV7-2 to TRBJ2-1; D gene unclear. CDR3 length: 15 residues. CDR1 is SGHTA and CDR2 is FQGNSA in the germline V gene. Trimming removed 0 bases from V and 0 bases from J, with 6 bases in between. In nucleotides, the CDR3 is TGTGCCAGCAGCTTAGCGCAAATCTCCTACAATGAGCAGTTCTTC. Translating it yields CASSLAQISYNEQFF. Full variable domain (missing parts from reference TRBV7-2 and TRBJ2-1): GAGVSQSPSNKVTEKGKDVELRCDPISGHTALYWYRQSLGQGLEFLIYFQGNSAPDKSGLPSDRFSAERTGGSVSTLTIQRTQQEDSAVYLCASSLAQISYNEQFFGPGTRLTVL.